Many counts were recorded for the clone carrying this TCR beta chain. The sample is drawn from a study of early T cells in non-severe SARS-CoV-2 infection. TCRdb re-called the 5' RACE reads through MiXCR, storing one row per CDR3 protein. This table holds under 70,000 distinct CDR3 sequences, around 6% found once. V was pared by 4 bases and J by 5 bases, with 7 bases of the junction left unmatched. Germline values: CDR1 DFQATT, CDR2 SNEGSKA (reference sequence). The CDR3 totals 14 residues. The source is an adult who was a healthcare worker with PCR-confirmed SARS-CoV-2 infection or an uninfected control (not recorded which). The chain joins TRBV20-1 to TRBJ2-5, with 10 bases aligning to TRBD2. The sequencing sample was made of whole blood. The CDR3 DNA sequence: TGCAGTGCTAAAGCGGGAGGGCCTCGGGAGACCCAGTACTTC. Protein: CSAKAGGPRETQYF.